This T cell receptor beta chain comes out of a study of tumor and adjacent non-tumor tissue in lung cancer. Study-wide background: Each sample yielded 3.5 million to 4.5 million productive TCRbeta reads on average.

This clonotype has only a few counts. Looked up from germline, CDR1 is DFQATT and CDR2 is SNEGSKA (reference sequence). Losses at the gene ends were 2 bases for V and 5 bases for J; bases not matched to a gene: 10. The CDR3 consists of 15 residues. This sample's RNA came from whole unsorted tissue. The library came from three nested PCR rounds adapted from ARM-PCR protocols. From the multiplex PCR reads, TCRdb called clonotypes with MiXCR, one entry per CDR3 protein. The sample includes approximately 140,000 distinct CDR3 sequences, around 60% seen only once; the top ten take 15% to 20%. This TCR came from a man in his fifties or sixties with small cell lung cancer. The gene calls are TRBV20-1 and TRBJ2-5; 8 bases line up with TRBD2. Specimen: lung tumor tissue. This chain's CDR3 is CSARPPGTRAETQYF. The CDR3 DNA sequence: TGCAGTGCTAGACCACCGGGGACTAGGGCGGAGACCCAGTACTTC.